The 3 T cell receptor beta chains reported below all come from one sample, sequenced in a study of T cells in Graves' hyperthyroidism and ophthalmopathy. RNA transcripts served as the template for amplifying TCR beta CDR3 regions. HTBI primers were the set used in a first-round RT-PCR of the TCR CDR3. TCRdb fed the multiplex PCR reads into MiXCR, producing one record per CDR3 protein. The table has 350,000 to 500,000 distinct CDR3 sequences, roughly an eighth seen once. Sequenced sample: blood. The origin of the receptors is a woman between 18 and 29 years old with Graves' hyperthyroidism.

This clonotype occurred many times. This sequence joins TRBV6-2 or TRBV6-3 and TRBJ1-1; D remains ambiguous. Trimming removed 4 bases from V and 1 base from J, with 7 bases in between. The CDR3 consists of 13 residues. Per germline, CDR1 MNHEY and CDR2 SVGEGT. CDR3 nucleotide sequence: TGTGCCAGCAGTTTCCAGTCGAACACTGAAGCTTTCTTT. This codes for CASSFQSNTEAFF.

The V and J genes are TRBV5-6 and TRBJ1-1; no clear D. The V gene's germline CDR1 is SGHDT and CDR2 YYEEEE. CDR3 length: 15 residues. The V end lost 2 bases, the J end lost 5 bases, and 16 bases lay between the germline ends. The CDR3 DNA reads TGTGCCAGCAGCTTTAGATATACCGGGAGGACTGAAGCTTTCTTT. Translation gives CASSFRYTGRTEAFF.

In its sample, this clonotype was seen many times. The V call is TRBV20-1, the J call TRBJ2-5; the D gene is possibly TRBD1 (6 bases). The V end lost 6 bases, the J end lost 1 base, and 12 bases lay between the germline ends. Germline V lookup: CDR1 DFQATT, CDR2 SNEGSKA (reference sequence). The CDR3 is 13 amino acids. CDR3 in DNA: TGCAGTGCGGAGGACAGCCTCCAAGAGACCCAGTACTTC. Amino acids: CSAEDSLQETQYF.